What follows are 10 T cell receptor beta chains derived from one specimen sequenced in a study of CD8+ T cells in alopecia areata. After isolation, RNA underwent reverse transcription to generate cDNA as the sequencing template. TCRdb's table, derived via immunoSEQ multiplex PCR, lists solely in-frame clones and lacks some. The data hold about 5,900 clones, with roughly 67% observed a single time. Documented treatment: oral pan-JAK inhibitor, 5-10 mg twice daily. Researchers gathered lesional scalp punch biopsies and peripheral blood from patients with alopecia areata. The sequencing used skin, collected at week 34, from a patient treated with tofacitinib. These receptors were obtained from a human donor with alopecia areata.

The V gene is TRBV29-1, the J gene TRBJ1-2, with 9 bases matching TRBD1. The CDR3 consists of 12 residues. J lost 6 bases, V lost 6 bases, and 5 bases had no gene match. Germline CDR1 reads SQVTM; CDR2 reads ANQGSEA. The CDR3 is CSVAGQGDGYTF. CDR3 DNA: TGCAGCGTGGCGGGACAGGGAGATGGCTACACCTTC.

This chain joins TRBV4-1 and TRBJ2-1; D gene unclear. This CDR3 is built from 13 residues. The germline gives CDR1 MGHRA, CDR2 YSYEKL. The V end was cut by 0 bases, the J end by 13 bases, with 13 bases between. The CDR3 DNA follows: TGCGCCAGCAGCCAAGATCTTTTCTATTTTCAGTTCTTC. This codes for CASSQDLFYFQFF.

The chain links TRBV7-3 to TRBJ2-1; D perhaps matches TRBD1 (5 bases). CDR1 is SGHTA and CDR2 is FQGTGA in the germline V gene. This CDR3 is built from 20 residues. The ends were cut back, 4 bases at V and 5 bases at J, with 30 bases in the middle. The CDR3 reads CASSSGFGLSGGAGNNEQFF. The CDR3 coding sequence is TGTGCCAGCAGCTCAGGGTTTGGATTATCGGGTGGGGCAGGGAACAATGAGCAGTTCTTC.

CDR3 residues: CASSAPEWGDTEAFF. CDR3 coding DNA: TGTGCCAGCAGTGCCCCGGAGTGGGGGGACACTGAAGCTTTCTTT. The chain combines TRBV6-1 with TRBJ1-1, with TRBD1 as a possible D gene (5 bases). Germline V CDR1 and CDR2: MNHNS, SASEGT. The CDR3 is 15 residues long. Between the trimmed V and J ends, which lost 4 bases and 3 bases, there was a span of 15 bases.

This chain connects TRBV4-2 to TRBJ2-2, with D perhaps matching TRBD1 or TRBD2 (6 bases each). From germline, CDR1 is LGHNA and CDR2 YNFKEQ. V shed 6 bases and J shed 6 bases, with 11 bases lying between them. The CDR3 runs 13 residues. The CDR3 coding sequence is TGTGCCAGCAGACTAAGGGGGGCCGGGGAGCTGTTTTTT. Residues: CASRLRGAGELFF.

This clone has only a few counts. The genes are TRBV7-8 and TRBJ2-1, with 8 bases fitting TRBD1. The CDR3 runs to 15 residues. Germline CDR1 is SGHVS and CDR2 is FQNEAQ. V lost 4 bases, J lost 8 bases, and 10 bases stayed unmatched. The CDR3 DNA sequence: TGTGCCAGCAGCTCTAAACGGACAGGGATCGATGAGCAGTTCTTC. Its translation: CASSSKRTGIDEQFF.

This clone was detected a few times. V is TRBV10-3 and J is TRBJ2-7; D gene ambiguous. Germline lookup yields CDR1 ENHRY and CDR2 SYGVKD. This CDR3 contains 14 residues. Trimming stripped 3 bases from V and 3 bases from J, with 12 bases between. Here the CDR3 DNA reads TGTGCCATCAGTGACAGCCAGAAAAACTACGAGCAGTACTTC. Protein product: CAISDSQKNYEQYF.

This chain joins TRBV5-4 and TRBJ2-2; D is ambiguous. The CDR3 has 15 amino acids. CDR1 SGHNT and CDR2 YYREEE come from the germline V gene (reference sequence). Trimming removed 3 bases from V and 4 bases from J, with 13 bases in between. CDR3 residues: CASSSGSSGTGELFF. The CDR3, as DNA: TGTGCCAGCAGCTCCGGGTCTTCGGGCACCGGGGAGCTGTTTTTT.

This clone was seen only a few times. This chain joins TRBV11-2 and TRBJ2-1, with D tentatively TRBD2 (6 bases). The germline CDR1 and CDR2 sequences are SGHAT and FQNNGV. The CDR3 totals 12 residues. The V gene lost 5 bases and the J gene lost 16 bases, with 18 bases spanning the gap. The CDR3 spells CASSPDLANLFF. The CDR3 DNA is TGTGCCAGCAGCCCAGACCTAGCGAATCTATTCTTC.

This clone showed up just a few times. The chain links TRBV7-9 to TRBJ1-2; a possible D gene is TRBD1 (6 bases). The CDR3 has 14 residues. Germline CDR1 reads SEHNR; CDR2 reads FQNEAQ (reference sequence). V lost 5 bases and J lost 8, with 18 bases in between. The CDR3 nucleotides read TGTGCCAGCAGCCCCAATCGGGGGGCTAAGGGCTACACCTTC. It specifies CASSPNRGAKGYTF.